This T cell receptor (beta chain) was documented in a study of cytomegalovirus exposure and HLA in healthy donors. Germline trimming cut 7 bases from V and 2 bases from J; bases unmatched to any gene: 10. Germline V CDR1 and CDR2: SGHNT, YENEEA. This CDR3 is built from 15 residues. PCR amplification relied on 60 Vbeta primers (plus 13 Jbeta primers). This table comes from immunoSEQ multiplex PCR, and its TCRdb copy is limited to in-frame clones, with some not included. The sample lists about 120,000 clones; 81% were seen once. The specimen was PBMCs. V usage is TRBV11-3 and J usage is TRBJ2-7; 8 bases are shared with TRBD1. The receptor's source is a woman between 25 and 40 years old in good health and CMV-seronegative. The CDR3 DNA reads TGTGCCAGCAACTCCCCGGACAGGGAGGCCTACGAGCAGTACTTC. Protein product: CASNSPDREAYEQYF. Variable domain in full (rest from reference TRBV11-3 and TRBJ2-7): EAGVVQSPRYKIIEKKQPVAFWCNPISGHNTLYWYLQNLGQGPELLIRYENEEAVDDSQLPKDRFSAERLKGVDSTLKIQPAELGDSAVYLCASNSPDREAYEQYFGPGTRLTVT.